These T cell receptor beta chains were read from a single sample in a study of T cell responses to AZD1222 COVID-19 vaccine. Using immunoSEQ multiplex PCR, the repertoire was profiled, and TCRdb retains in-frame clones only, with some absent. The table shows more than 110,000 clones, with roughly 90% occurring only once. The sequences come from peripheral blood, collected on day 0 of AZD1222 vaccination. These receptors all come from an adult in good health. CDR3s include the opening cysteine and the closing phenylalanine or tryptophan. The order of the fields is V gene, J gene, clone size, D gene, CDR3 DNA, CDR3 protein. The D gene is left open where the match is weak. Size is omitted from some rows. Given values are once, few, many or a class for expanded clones.

TRBV11-2,TRBJ2-7,.,.,TGTGCCAGCAGCTTAGCAGCAGGTCCTACCTACGAGCAGTACTTC,CASSLAAGPTYEQYF
TRBV27,TRBJ1-6,.,.,TGTGCCAGCAGTTTACTAGGGGCAGGCTATAATTCACCCCTCCACTTT,CASSLLGAGYNSPLHF
TRBV5-6,TRBJ2-2,.,.,TGTGCCAGCAGCTTTAGGAGGGGGCGCTGGAACACCGGGGAGCTGTTTTTT,CASSFRRGRWNTGELFF
TRBV7-3,TRBJ2-1,.,TRBD2,TGTGCCAGCAGCTTAACGCGGACTAGCCATGAGCAGTTCTTC,CASSLTRTSHEQFF
TRBV5-4,TRBJ2-3,.,TRBD2,TGTGCCAGCAGCTTGACAATCAGGGGACTAGCGGGAAGAGATACGCAGTATTTT,CASSLTIRGLAGRDTQYF
TRBV5-8,TRBJ1-2,.,.,TGTGCCAGCAGCTTGGCGGTAACTAACTATGGCTACACCTTC,CASSLAVTNYGYTF
TRBV28,TRBJ2-7,once,.,TGTGCCAGCAGTTCCGGAGAGGACAGCCGGTTTTACGAGCAGTACTTC,CASSSGEDSRFYEQYF
TRBV3-1/TRBV3-2,TRBJ2-2,.,TRBD2,TGTGCCAGCAGCCCCAGGACTAGCGGGCGGAGCGGGGAGCTGTTTTTT,CASSPRTSGRSGELFF
TRBV7-6,TRBJ1-4,.,.,TGTGCCAGCAGCCCATCCGGGTTGAGGTCTAATGAAAAACTGTTTTTT,CASSPSGLRSNEKLFF
TRBV11-2,TRBJ1-3,.,.,TGTGCCAGCAGCTTATCTTTGGGGGCGCGAGGAAACACCATATATTTT,CASSLSLGARGNTIYF
TRBV11-2,TRBJ1-1,.,TRBD1,TGTGCCAGCAAGACAGGGCTCAACACTGAAGCTTTCTTT,CASKTGLNTEAFF
TRBV4-3,TRBJ2-1,.,TRBD2,TGCGCCAGCAGCCACGAGGGGCCGGGACTAGCGGGGTCGGATGAGCAGTTCTTC,CASSHEGPGLAGSDEQFF
TRBV27,TRBJ1-5,.,.,TGTGCCAGTAGCACAACGTTAACAGTCAATCAGCCCCAGCATTTT,CASSTTLTVNQPQHF
TRBV4-2,TRBJ2-7,.,TRBD1,TGTGCCAGCAGCCAACGGGACAGGGATCGCCAGTACTTC,CASSQRDRDRQYF
TRBV7-2,TRBJ2-7,.,TRBD1,TGTGCCAGCAGCTTAAGGGCTTCCCGGGACAGGACCTACGAGCAGTACTTC,CASSLRASRDRTYEQYF
TRBV27,TRBJ2-7,.,.,TGTGCCAGCAGTTTGGGGGGATCCTTTTCCTACGAGCAGTACTTC,CASSLGGSFSYEQYF
TRBV21-1,TRBJ1-1,.,.,TGTGCCAGCAGCAAAGGCGGGACAGGGGGCCTGAACACTGAAGCTTTCTTT,CASSKGGTGGLNTEAFF
TRBV4-1,TRBJ2-7,.,TRBD2,TGCGCCAGCAGCCAATTCATGGCGGGAGCCCTATACGAGCAGTACTTC,CASSQFMAGALYEQYF
TRBV19,TRBJ1-2,.,TRBD1,TGTGCCAGTAGTTTCCGGACAGGGGTAGGATATGGCTACACCTTC,CASSFRTGVGYGYTF
TRBV28,TRBJ2-3,.,.,TGTGCCAGCAGTTCGCAACTCTTGGACTTAACAGATACGCAGTATTTT,CASSSQLLDLTDTQYF
TRBV4-1,TRBJ2-5,.,.,TGCGCCAGCAGCCAAGGTTGGGAGACCCAGTACTTC,CASSQGWETQYF